This TCR beta chain emerged from a study of shared clonotypes between healthy human individuals. The CDR3 has 12 residues. V dropped 9 bases and J dropped 7 bases, with 13 bases sitting between them. CDR1 is LNHDA and CDR2 is SQIVND in the germline V gene (reference sequence). The study ran the assay at deep level. Clones were sequenced by immunoSEQ multiplex PCR, and TCRdb holds only the in-frame ones, with some missing. In the table there are 1,400,000 or so clones, approximately 98.5% of which are singletons. The chain uses TRBV19 and TRBJ2-1; D remains ambiguous. The sample was naive CD4+ T cells sorted from blood. This sample's subset: CD45RA+ positively selected. This TCR came from a man aged 25 to 40 in good health. The CDR3 nucleotides read TGTGCCAGCGGCGGTGTAGATAATGAGCAGTTCTTC. It codes for CASGGVDNEQFF.